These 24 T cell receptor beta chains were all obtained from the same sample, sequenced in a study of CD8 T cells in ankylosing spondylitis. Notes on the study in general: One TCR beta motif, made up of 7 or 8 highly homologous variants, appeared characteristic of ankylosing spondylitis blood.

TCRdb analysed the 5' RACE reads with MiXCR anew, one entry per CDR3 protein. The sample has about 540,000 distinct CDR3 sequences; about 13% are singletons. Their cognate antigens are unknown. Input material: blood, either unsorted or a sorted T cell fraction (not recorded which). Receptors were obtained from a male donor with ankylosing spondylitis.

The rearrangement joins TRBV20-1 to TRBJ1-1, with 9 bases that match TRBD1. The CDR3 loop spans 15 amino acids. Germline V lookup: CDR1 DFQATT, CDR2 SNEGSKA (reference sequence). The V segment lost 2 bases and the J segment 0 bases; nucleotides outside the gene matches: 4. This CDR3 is CSARQQGAMNTEAFF. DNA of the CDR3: TGCAGTGCTAGACAACAGGGGGCCATGAACACTGAAGCTTTCTTT.

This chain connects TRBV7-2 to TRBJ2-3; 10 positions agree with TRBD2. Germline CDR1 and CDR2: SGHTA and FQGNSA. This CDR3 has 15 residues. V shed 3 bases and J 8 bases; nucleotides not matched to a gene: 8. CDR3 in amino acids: CASSFASGGLATQYF. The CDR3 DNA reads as TGTGCCAGCAGCTTCGCTAGCGGGGGCCTAGCTACGCAGTATTTT.

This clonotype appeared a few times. This CDR3 reads CASSVPPGLVYNEQFF. In nucleotides, the CDR3 is TGTGCCAGCAGCGTGCCTCCGGGACTAGTTTACAATGAGCAGTTCTTC. This chain connects TRBV9 to TRBJ2-1; 8 bases are a match to TRBD2. CDR1 is SGDLS and CDR2 is YYNGEE in the germline V gene. The CDR3 is 16 residues long. The V segment lost 2 bases and the J segment 4 bases; nucleotides outside the gene matches: 8.

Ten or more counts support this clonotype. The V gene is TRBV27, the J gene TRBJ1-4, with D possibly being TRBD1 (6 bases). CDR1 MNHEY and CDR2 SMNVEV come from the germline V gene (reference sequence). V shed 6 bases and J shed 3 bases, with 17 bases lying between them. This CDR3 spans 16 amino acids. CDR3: CASSLTGIGANEKLFF. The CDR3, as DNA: TGTGCCAGCAGCCTCACAGGGATAGGGGCTAATGAAAAACTGTTTTTT.

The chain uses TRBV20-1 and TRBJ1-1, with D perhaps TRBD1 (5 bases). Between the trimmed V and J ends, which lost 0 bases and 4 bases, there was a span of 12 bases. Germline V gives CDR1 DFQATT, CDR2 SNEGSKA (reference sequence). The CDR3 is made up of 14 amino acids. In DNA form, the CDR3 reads TGCAGTGCTAGAGATATGGGGCGTAGCACTGAAGCTTTCTTT. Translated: CSARDMGRSTEAFF.

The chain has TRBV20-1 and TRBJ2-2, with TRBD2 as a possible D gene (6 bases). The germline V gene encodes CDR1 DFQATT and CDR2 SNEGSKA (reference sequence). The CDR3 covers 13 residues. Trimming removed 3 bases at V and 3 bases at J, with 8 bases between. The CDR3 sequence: CSARGLDTGELFF. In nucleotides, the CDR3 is TGCAGTGCTAGGGGACTCGACACCGGGGAGCTGTTTTTT.

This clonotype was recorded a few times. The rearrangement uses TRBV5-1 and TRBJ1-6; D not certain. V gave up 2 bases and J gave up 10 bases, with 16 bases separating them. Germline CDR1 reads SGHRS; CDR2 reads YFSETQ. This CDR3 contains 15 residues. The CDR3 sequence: CASSLTGPLGSPLHF. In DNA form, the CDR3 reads TGCGCCAGCAGCTTAACCGGGCCATTGGGGTCACCCCTCCACTTT.

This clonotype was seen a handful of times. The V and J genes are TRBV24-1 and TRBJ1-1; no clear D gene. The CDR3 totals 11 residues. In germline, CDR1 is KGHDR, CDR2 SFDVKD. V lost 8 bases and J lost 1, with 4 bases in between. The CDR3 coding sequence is TGTGCCACCAAGCAGAACACTGAAGCTTTCTTT. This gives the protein CATKQNTEAFF.

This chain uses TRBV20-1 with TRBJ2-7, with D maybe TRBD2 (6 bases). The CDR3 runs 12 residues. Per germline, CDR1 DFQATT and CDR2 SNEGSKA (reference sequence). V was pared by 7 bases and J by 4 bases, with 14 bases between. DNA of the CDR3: TGCAGTGGCGGGGCATGGACGTACGAGCAGTACTTC. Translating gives CSGGAWTYEQYF.

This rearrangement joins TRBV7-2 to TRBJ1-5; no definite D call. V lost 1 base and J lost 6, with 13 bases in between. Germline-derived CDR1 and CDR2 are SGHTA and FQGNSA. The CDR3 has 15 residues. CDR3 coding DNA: TGTGCCAGCAGCTTAGAGGGAGACGTGAGTCAGCCCCAGCATTTT. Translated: CASSLEGDVSQPQHF.

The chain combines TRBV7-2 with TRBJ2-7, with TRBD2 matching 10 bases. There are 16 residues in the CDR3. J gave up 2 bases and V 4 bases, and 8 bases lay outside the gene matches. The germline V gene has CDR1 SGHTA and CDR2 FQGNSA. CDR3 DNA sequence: TGTGCCAGCAGCTCCCAAGGAGCGGGAGGGCCCTACGAGCAGTACTTC. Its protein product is CASSSQGAGGPYEQYF.

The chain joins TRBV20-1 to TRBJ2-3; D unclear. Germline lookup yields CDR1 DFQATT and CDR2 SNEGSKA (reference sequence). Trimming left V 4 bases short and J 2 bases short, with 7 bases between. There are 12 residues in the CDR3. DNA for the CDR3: TGCAGTGCTACACGGCTCACAGATACGCAGTATTTT. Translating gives CSATRLTDTQYF.

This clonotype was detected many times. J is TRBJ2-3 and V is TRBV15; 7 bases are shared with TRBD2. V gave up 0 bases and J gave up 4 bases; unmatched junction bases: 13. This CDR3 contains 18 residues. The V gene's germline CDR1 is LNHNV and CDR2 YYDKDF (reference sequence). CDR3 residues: CATSRDLGGRDFPDTQYF. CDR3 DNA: TGTGCCACCAGCAGAGATCTCGGCGGGAGAGATTTCCCAGATACGCAGTATTTT. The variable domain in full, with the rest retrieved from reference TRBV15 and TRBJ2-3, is DAMVIQNPRYQVTQFGKPVTLSCSQTLNHNVMYWYQQKSSQAPKLLFHYYDKDFNNEADTPDNFQSRRPNTSFCFLDIRSPGLGDTAMYLCATSRDLGGRDFPDTQYFGPGTRLTVL.

The CDR3 spells CASRGGHTQYF. In DNA, the CDR3 is TGTGCCAGCAGAGGGGGGCATACGCAGTATTTT. This rearrangement joins TRBV25-1 to TRBJ2-3; TRBD1 or TRBD2 may be the D gene (6 bases each). From germline, CDR1 is MGHDK and CDR2 SYGVNS. This CDR3 spans 11 amino acids. Trimming removed 6 bases at V and 7 bases at J, with 8 bases between. Using reference TRBV25-1 and TRBJ2-3 for the parts outside the CDR3, the full variable domain is EADIYQTPRYLVIGTGKKITLECSQTMGHDKMYWYQQDPGMELHLIHYSYGVNSTEKGDLSSESTVSRIRTEHFPLTLESARPSHTSQYLCASRGGHTQYFGPGTRLTVL.

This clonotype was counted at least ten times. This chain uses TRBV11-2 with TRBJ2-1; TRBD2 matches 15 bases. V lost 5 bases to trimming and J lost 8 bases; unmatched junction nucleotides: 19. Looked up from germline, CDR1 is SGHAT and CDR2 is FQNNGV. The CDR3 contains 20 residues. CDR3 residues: CASSPQVGTSGRREWDEQFF. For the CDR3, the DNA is TGTGCCAGCAGCCCCCAAGTCGGGACTAGCGGGAGGCGAGAATGGGATGAGCAGTTCTTC.

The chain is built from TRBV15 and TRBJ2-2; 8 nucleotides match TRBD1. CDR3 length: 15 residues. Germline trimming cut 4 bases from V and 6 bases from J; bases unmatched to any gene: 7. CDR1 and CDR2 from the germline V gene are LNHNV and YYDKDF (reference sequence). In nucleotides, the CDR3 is TGTGCCACCAGCACCAAGTTACAGGGGGCCGGGGAGCTGTTTTTT. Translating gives CATSTKLQGAGELFF.

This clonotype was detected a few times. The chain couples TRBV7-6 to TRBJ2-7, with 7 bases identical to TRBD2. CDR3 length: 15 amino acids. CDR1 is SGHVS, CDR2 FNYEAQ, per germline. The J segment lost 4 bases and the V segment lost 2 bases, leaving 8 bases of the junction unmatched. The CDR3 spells CASSLLGGSGYEQYF. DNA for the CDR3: TGTGCCAGCAGCTTATTGGGCGGGAGCGGTTACGAGCAGTACTTC.

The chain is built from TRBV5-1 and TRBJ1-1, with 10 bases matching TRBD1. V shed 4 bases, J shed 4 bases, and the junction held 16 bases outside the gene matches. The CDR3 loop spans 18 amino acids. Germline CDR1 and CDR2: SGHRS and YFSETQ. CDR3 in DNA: TGCGCCAGCAGCCTCGCACCGGGACAGGGGAAAAATGGCACTGAAGCTTTCTTT. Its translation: CASSLAPGQGKNGTEAFF.

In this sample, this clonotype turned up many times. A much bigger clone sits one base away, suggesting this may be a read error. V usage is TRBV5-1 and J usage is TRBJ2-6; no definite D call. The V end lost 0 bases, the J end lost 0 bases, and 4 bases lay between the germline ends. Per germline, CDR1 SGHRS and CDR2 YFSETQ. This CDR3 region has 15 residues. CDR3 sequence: CASSLGTSGANVLTF. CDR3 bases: TGCGCCAGCAGCTTGGGGACCTCTGGGGCCAACGTCCTGACTTTC.

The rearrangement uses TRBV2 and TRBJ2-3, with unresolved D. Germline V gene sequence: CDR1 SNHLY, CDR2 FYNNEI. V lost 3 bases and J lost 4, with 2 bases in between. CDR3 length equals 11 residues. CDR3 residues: CASSDPDTQYF. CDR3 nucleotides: TGTGCCAGCAGTGACCCAGATACGCAGTATTTT.

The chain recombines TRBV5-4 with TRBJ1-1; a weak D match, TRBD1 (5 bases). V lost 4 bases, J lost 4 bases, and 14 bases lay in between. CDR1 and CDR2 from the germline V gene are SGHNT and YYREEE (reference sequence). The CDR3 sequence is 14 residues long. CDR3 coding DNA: TGTGCCAGCAGCCACCTAGGGGCGTTCACTGAAGCTTTCTTT. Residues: CASSHLGAFTEAFF.

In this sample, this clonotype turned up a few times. This CDR3 reads CASMEVLAGDNEQFF. The CDR3, as DNA: TGCGCCAGCATGGAGGTACTAGCGGGAGACAATGAGCAGTTCTTC. The rearrangement joins TRBV5-1 to TRBJ2-1, with 11 bases aligning to TRBD2. The germline V gene encodes CDR1 SGHRS and CDR2 YFSETQ. This CDR3 comprises 15 residues. J lost 5 bases, V lost 6 bases, and 7 bases had no gene match.

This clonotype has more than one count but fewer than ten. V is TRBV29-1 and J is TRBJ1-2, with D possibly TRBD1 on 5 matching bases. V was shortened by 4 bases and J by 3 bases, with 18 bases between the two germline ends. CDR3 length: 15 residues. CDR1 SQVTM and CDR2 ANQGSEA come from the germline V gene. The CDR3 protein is CSVVPLGARDYGYTF. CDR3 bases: TGCAGCGTTGTGCCCCTGGGTGCCAGGGACTATGGCTACACCTTC.

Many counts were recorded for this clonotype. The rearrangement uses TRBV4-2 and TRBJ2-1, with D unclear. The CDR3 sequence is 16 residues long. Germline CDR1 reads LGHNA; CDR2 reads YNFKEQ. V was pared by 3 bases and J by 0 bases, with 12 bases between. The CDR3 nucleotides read TGTGCCAGCAGCCAGTACAGTAGAAGCTCCTACAATGAGCAGTTCTTC. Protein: CASSQYSRSSYNEQFF.